The clone carrying this T cell receptor (beta chain) came up a few times. No antigen is known for it. The study made its TCR cDNA through 5'RACE template switching. That step introduced a universal primer site along with UMIs. TCRdb itself ran the 5' RACE reads through MiXCR, one entry per CDR3 protein. The table shows 450,000 to 650,000 distinct CDR3 sequences, with about 14% occurring only once. This sample was taken from a study of T cells after yellow fever vaccination. Study in general: The SMART-Seq v4 Ultra Low Input method served to prepare the low-cell-number fractions.

Whole-study findings and limits: Post-booster repertoires contained most primary-vaccination clones again (about 95% CD4, over 70% CD8). Weaker overall, the secondary response nonetheless peaked faster (day 5 versus 15).

Per the germline V gene, CDR1 is SQVTM and CDR2 is ANQGSEA. The CDR3 is 16 residues long. The junction had 9 bases not matched to a gene; V was cut back by 6 bases and J by 4 bases. The source of this sequence is a man aged 25 to 40 who received the YFV17D yellow fever vaccine. Sequencing used PBMCs, obtained on the day of the yellow fever booster vaccination. The V and J genes are TRBV29-1 and TRBJ2-1; 13 bases match TRBD2. CDR3 sequence: CSVCPGTSGAYNEQFF. The CDR3 nucleotides read TGCAGCGTCTGTCCCGGGACTAGCGGGGCTTACAATGAGCAGTTCTTC.